This T cell receptor (beta chain) was recovered during a study of shared clonotypes between healthy human individuals. At the level of the study: Three CD4 naive, three CD4 memory, two CD8 naive and one CD8 memory plate were used per donor. Study-wide results and limits: Large sequencing depth failed to make sorted-subset sequencing complete, rarefaction showed. Among non-shared clonotypes, generation probabilities were lower than among those shared by all four donors.

In germline, CDR1 is MNHNS, CDR2 SASEGT. The CDR3 has 15 amino acids. V lost 8 bases to trimming and J lost 1 base, with 14 bases between them. As concerns this clone: Its antigen is undetermined.

A roughly 200 ng quantity of DNA, 32,000 or so T cell genomes, went into the sorted-subset replicate PCRs. The repertoire was sequenced with immunoSEQ multiplex PCR; TCRdb's copy has only in-frame clones and lacks some. The repertoire holds approximately 710,000 clones, with 80% to 95% as singletons. The chain carries TRBV6-1 and TRBJ1-4; D ambiguous. This sequence was found in a man between 18 and 29 years old in good health. Some clones in this sample may be carry-over from other donors' samples. Sequencing was carried out using memory CD8+ T cells from PBMCs. The subset here: CD45RO+ cells pooled with CCR7-negative TemRA cells. For the CDR3, the DNA is TGTGCCAGCGCTCTGACGGTCCTAACTAATGAAAAACTGTTTTTT. It encodes CASALTVLTNEKLFF.